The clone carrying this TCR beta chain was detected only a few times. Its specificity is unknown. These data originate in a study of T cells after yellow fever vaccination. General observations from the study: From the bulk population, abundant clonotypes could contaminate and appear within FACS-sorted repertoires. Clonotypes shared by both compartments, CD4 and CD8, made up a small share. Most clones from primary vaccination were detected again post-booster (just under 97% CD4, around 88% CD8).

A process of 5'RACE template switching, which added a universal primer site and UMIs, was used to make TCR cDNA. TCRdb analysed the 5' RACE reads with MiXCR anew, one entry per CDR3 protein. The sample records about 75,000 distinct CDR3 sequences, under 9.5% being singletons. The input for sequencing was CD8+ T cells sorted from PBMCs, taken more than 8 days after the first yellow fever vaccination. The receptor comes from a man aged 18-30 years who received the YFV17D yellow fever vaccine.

In nucleotides, the CDR3 is TGTGCCAGCAGCTTAGGCCCTAGCGGGGGGGCCTACGAGCAGTACTTC. Residues: CASSLGPSGGAYEQYF. The genes are TRBV11-2 and TRBJ2-7; TRBD2 matches 12 bases. Germline CDR1 reads SGHAT; CDR2 reads FQNNGV. The CDR3 is 16 amino acids. V lost 1 base to trimming and J lost 2 bases; unmatched junction nucleotides: 3.